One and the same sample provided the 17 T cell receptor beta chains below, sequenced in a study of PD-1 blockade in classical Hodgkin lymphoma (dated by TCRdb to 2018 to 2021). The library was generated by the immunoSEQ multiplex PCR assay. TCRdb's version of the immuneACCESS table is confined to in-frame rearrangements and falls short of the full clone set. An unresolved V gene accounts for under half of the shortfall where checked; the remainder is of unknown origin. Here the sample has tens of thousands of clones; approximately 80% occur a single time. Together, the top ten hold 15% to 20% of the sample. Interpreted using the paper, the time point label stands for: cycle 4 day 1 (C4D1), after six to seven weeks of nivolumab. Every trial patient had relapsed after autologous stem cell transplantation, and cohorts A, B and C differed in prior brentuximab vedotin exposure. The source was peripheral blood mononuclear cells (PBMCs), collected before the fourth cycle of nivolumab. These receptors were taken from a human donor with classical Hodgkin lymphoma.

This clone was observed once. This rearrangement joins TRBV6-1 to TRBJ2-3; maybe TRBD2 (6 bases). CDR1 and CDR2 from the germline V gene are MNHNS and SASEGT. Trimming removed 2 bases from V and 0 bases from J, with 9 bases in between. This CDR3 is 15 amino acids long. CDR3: CASSEQRVSTDTQYF. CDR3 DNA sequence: TGTGCCAGCAGTGAACAGCGGGTTAGCACAGATACGCAGTATTTT.

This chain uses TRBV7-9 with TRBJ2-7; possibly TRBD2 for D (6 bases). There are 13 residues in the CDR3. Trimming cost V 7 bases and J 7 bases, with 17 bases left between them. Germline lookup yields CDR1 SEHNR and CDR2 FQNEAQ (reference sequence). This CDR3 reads CASIPTSRGEQYF. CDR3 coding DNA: TGTGCCAGCATACCGACTAGTCGGGGGGAGCAGTACTTC.

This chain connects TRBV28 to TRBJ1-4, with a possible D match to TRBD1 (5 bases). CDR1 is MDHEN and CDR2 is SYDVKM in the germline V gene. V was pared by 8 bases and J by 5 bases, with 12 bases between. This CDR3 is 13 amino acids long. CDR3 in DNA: TGTGCCAGCCAACGGGACCTAAATGAAAAACTGTTTTTT. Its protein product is CASQRDLNEKLFF. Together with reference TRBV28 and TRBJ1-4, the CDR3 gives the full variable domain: DVKVTQSSRYLVKRTGEKVFLECVQDMDHENMFWYRQDPGLGLRLIYFSYDVKMKEKGDIPEGYSVSREKKERFSLILESASTNQTSMYLCASQRDLNEKLFFGSGTQLSVL.

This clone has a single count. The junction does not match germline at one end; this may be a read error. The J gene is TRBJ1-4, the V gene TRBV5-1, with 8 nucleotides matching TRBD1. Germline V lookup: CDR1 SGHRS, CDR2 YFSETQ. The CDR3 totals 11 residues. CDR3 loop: CASSPDDRGPF. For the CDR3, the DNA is TGCGCCAGCAGCCCAGACGACAGGGGCCCTTTT.

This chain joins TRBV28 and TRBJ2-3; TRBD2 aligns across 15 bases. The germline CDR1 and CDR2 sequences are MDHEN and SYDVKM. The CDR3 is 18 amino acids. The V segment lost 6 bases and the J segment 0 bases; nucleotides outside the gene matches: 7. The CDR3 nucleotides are TGTGCCAGCAGCCGGACTAGCGGGGGGGCAAGGAGCACAGATACGCAGTATTTT. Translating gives CASSRTSGGARSTDTQYF.

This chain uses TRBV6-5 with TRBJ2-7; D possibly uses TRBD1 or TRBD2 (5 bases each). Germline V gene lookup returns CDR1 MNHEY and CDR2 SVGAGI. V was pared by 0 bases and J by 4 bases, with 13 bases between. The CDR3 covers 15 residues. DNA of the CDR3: TGTGCCAGCAGTTACTCCCGGGACCCTGGGTACGAGCAGTACTTC. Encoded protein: CASSYSRDPGYEQYF.

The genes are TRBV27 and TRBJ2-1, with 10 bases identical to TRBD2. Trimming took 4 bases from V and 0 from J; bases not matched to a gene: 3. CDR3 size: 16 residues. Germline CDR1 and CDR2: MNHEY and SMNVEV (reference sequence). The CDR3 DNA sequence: TGTGCCAGCAGTTCCGGACTAGCGGACTCCTACAATGAGCAGTTCTTC. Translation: CASSSGLADSYNEQFF.

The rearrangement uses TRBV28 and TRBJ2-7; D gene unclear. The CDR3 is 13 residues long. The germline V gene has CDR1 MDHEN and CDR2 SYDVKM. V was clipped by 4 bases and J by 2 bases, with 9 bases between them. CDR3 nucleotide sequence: TGTGCCAGCAGTTATGGCGGAACCTACGAGCAGTACTTC. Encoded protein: CASSYGGTYEQYF.

This CDR3 is CASSRGGTVNTEAFF. The CDR3 nucleotides are TGTGCCTCCTCCCGAGGAGGGACTGTTAACACTGAAGCTTTCTTT. The V and J genes are TRBV30 and TRBJ1-1; a possible D gene is TRBD1 (5 bases). Germline V gene lookup returns CDR1 GTSNPN and CDR2 SVGIG (reference sequence). Trimming left V 7 bases short and J 2 bases short, with 20 bases between. This CDR3 has 15 residues.

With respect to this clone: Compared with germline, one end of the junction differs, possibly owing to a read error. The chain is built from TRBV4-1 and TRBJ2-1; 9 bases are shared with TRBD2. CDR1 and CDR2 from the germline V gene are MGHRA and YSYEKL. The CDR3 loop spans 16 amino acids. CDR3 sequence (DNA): TGCGCCAGCAGCTATACCGGGACTAGCTCCTCCAATGAGCAGTTCTTC. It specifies CASSYTGTSSSNEQFF.

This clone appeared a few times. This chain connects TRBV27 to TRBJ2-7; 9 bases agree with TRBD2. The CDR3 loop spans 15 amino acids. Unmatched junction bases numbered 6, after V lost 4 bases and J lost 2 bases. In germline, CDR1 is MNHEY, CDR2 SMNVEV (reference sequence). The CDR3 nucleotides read TGTGCCAGCAGTTCCAGCGGGGGGACTACCTACGAGCAGTACTTC. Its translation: CASSSSGGTTYEQYF.

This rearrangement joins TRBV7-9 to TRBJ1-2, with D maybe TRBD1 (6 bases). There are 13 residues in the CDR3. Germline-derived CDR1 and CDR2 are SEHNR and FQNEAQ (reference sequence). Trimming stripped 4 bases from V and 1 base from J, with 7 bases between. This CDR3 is CASSSGVNYGYTF. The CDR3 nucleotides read TGTGCCAGCAGCTCAGGGGTTAACTATGGCTACACCTTC.

CDR3 nucleotide sequence: TGTGCCAGCTCACCCAAAATACAGGGATACCCTGAAGCTTTCTTT. Translating gives CASSPKIQGYPEAFF. The chain couples TRBV18 to TRBJ1-1; perhaps TRBD1 as D (6 bases). The CDR3 contains 15 residues. V gave up 3 bases and J gave up 6 bases, with 17 bases separating them. The germline V gene encodes CDR1 KGHSH and CDR2 LQKENI. Combining the CDR3 with reference TRBV18 and TRBJ1-1 gives the whole variable domain NAGVMQNPRHLVRRRGQEARLRCSPMKGHSHVYWYRQLPEEGLKFMVYLQKENIIDESGMPKERFSAEFPKEGPSILRIQQVVRGDSAAYFCASSPKIQGYPEAFFGQGTRLTVV.

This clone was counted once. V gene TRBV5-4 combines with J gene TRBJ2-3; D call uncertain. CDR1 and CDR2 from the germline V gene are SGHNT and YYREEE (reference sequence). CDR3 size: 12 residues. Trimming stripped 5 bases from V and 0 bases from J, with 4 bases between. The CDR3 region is CASRSSTDTQYF. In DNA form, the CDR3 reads TGTGCCAGCAGAAGCAGCACAGATACGCAGTATTTT.

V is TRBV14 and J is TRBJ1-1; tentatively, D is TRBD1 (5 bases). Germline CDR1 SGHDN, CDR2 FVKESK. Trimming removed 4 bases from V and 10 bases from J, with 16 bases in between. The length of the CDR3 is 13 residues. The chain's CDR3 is CASSPLTGVAAFF. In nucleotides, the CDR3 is TGTGCCAGCAGCCCACTTACAGGCGTCGCAGCTTTCTTT.

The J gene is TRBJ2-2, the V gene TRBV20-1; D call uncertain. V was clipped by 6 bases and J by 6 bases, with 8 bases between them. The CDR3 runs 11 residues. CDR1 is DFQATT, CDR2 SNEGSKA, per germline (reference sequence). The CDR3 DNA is TGCAGTGCCACCAAGGCCGGGGAGCTGTTTTTT. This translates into CSATKAGELFF.

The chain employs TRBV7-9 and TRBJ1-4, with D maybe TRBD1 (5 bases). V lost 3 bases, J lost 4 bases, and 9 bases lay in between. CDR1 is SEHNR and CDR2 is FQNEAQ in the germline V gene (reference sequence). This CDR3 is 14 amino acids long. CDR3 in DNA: TGTGCCAGCAGCTTGGGGCAGAGTAATGAAAAACTGTTTTTT. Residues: CASSLGQSNEKLFF.